Listed here are 12 T cell receptor beta chains from one sample, sequenced in a study of blood T cell repertoires in COVID-19. Assay used: immunoSEQ multiplex PCR; TCRdb lists only in-frame clones, some missing. The sample includes 150,000 to 200,000 clones, 70% to 85% seen only once; the top ten take roughly 15%. Sequencing was done on a sample of PBMCs or T cells enriched from blood (not recorded which). The source of these receptors is a man aged 50 to 59 who had recovered from COVID-19.

DNA of the CDR3: TGTGCCAGCAAAACGACAGCAACTAATGAAAAACTGTTTTTT. Amino acid sequence: CASKTTATNEKLFF. The chain uses TRBV2 and TRBJ1-4; D may be TRBD1 (5 bases). Looked up from germline, CDR1 is SNHLY and CDR2 is FYNNEI. The CDR3 extends over 14 amino acids. The V end lost 7 bases, the J end lost 0 bases, and 9 bases lay between the germline ends.

This clone showed up just a few times. The chain employs TRBV14 and TRBJ1-2, with a tentative D call TRBD1 (5 bases). Germline values: CDR1 SGHDN, CDR2 FVKESK. V lost 1 base, J lost 4 bases, and 13 bases lay in between. The CDR3 is 15 residues long. CDR3 in DNA: TGTGCCAGCAGCCAAGGCGGCAGGGTGGCCTATGGCTACACCTTC. Translated: CASSQGGRVAYGYTF.

This clone showed up just once. The chain is built from TRBV5-6 and TRBJ2-7; maybe TRBD2 (5 bases). Germline CDR1 and CDR2: SGHDT and YYEEEE. Deletions cut 4 bases from V and 7 bases from J, with 9 bases between. The CDR3 has 11 residues. The CDR3 is CASSLGKEQYF. CDR3 DNA: TGTGCCAGCAGCCTCGGGAAGGAGCAGTACTTC.

The CDR3 sequence is CASSEITGRETQYF. The CDR3 bases are TGCGCCAGCAGTGAGATAACAGGGAGAGAGACCCAGTACTTC. This sequence joins TRBV10-2 and TRBJ2-5, with D tentatively TRBD1 (6 bases). This CDR3 is 14 amino acids long. V gave up 2 bases and J gave up 4 bases, with 11 bases separating them. The germline V gene has CDR1 WSHSY and CDR2 SAAADI.

The chain carries TRBV29-1 and TRBJ2-6, with 9 bases that match TRBD1. CDR1 SQVTM and CDR2 ANQGSEA come from the germline V gene. The junction had 5 bases not matched to a gene; V was cut back by 5 bases and J by 3 bases. The CDR3 length is 15 residues. The CDR3 sequence is CSVSTGGGGANVLTF. CDR3 nucleotides: TGCAGCGTTTCAACAGGGGGCGGTGGGGCCAACGTCCTGACTTTC.

The rearrangement links TRBV4-1 to TRBJ1-2, with TRBD1 matching 12 bases. The J segment lost 6 bases and the V segment lost 6 bases, leaving 2 bases of the junction unmatched. The CDR3 loop spans 13 amino acids. Per the germline V gene, CDR1 is MGHRA and CDR2 is YSYEKL. The CDR3 DNA follows: TGCGCCAGCAGGGGACAGGGGGCAAATGGCTACACCTTC. It encodes CASRGQGANGYTF.

V gene TRBV19 combines with J gene TRBJ1-6; no reliable D call. The CDR3 is made up of 15 amino acids. V was shortened by 7 bases and J by 5 bases, with 15 bases between the two germline ends. Looked up from germline, CDR1 is LNHDA and CDR2 is SQIVND (reference sequence). As DNA, the CDR3 is TGTGCCAGTAATAGGGAGCGAAATAATAATTCACCCCTCCACTTT. This gives the protein CASNRERNNNSPLHF.

This clone was found many times. The chain couples TRBV6-1 to TRBJ2-7; 11 bases line up with TRBD1. The trim removed 0 bases at V and 3 bases at J, leaving 4 bases unmatched. The CDR3 runs to 16 residues. From germline, CDR1 is MNHNS and CDR2 SASEGT. The DNA for the CDR3 is TGTGCCAGCAGTGAAGCACCCGGGACAGGGGGCTACGAGCAGTACTTC. It yields the protein CASSEAPGTGGYEQYF.

The genes are TRBV11-2 and TRBJ2-5; 7 bases are shared with TRBD1. Looked up from germline, CDR1 is SGHAT and CDR2 is FQNNGV. The CDR3 loop spans 17 amino acids. After removal of 2 bases from V and 1 base from J, the junction contained 10 bases not matched to a gene. The CDR3 region has the DNA TGTGCCAGCAGCTTATATTTAACAGGGGTACTCCAAGAGACCCAGTACTTC. Translation gives CASSLYLTGVLQETQYF. The full variable domain, its missing parts supplied by reference TRBV11-2 and TRBJ2-5, is EAGVAQSPRYKIIEKRQSVAFWCNPISGHATLYWYQQILGQGPKLLIQFQNNGVVDDSQLPKDRFSAERLKGVDSTLKIQPAKLEDSAVYLCASSLYLTGVLQETQYFGPGTRLLVL.

The chain recombines TRBV5-6 with TRBJ1-2, with 9 bases identical to TRBD1. In germline, CDR1 is SGHDT, CDR2 YYEEEE. The length of the CDR3 is 16 residues. Losses at the gene ends were 3 bases for V and 4 bases for J; bases not matched to a gene: 10. The CDR3 region has the DNA TGTGCCAGCAGCTCTTTACCACAGGGGGCCCTCTATGGCTACACCTTC. This sequence encodes CASSSLPQGALYGYTF.

The J gene is TRBJ1-4, the V gene TRBV6-1; D gene ambiguous. The CDR3 loop spans 14 amino acids. From germline, CDR1 is MNHNS and CDR2 SASEGT. Trimming pared 2 bases from V and 6 bases from J, leaving 10 bases between. The CDR3 DNA reads TGTGCCAGCAGTGAAAGGGAGGCGTATGAAAAACTGTTTTTT. It is translated as CASSEREAYEKLFF.

This rearrangement joins TRBV3-1 (or the pseudogene TRBV3-2) to TRBJ2-7; 8 nucleotides agree with TRBD1. The V segment lost 4 bases and the J segment 2 bases; nucleotides outside the gene matches: 16. Germline V gives CDR1 LGHDT, CDR2 YNNKEL (reference sequence). The length of the CDR3 is 18 residues. This chain's CDR3 is CASSPLSRPDRGTYEQYF. Here the CDR3 DNA reads TGTGCCAGCAGCCCACTTTCCCGGCCTGACAGGGGAACCTACGAGCAGTACTTC.